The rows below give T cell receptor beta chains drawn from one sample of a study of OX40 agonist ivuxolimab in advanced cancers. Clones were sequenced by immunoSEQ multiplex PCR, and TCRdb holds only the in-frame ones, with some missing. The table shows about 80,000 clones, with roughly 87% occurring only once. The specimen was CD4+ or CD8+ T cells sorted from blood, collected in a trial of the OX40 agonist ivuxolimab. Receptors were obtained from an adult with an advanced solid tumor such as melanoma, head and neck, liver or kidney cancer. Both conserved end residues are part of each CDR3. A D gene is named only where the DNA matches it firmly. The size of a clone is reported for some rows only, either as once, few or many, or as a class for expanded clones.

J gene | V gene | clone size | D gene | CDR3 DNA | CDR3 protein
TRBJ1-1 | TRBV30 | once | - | TGTGCCTGGAGTAGAAGGGGACAAGCTGAAGCTTTCTTT | CAWSRRGQAEAFF
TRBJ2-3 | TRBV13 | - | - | TGTGCCAGCATTACCCGGGGGGCGGGAGATACGCAGTATTTT | CASITRGAGDTQYF
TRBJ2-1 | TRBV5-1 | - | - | TGCGCCAGCAGCAAACGCGAGGGGGGTAGCGATGAGCAGTTCTTC | CASSKREGGSDEQFF
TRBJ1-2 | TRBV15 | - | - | TGTGCCACCAGCAGCACAGGGTTCTATGGCTACACCTTC | CATSSTGFYGYTF
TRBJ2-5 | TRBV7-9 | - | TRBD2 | TGTGCCAGCAGCAGTTCCGCGGGGGGGACCCAGTACTTC | CASSSSAGGTQYF
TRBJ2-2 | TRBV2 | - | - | TGTGCCAGCAGGGAGGGCAGGATGGGACGAGTCACCGGGGAGCTGTTTTTT | CASREGRMGRVTGELFF
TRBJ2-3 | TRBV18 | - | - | TGTGCCAGCTCACCGTCCGACGATACGCAGTATTTT | CASSPSDDTQYF
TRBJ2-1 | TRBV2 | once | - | TGTGCCAGCAGTCGAGGGTCTAGCGTCGATGAGCAGTTCTTC | CASSRGSSVDEQFF
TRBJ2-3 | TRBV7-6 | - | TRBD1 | TGTGCCAGCAGCAGCCGGGACAGATTCCGCACAGATACGCAGTATTTT | CASSSRDRFRTDTQYF
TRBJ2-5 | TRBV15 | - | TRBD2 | TGTGCCACCAGCAGAGATAAGCGGGGGGGCCCAGTTGGGGAGACCCAGTACTTC | CATSRDKRGGPVGETQYF
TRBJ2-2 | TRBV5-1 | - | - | TGCGCCAGCAGCTTGGTTAAGAAGAGCACCGGGGAGCTGTTTTTT | CASSLVKKSTGELFF
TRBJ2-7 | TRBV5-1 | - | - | TGCGCCAGCAGCATAGCACAGGGATCCGGGGGCGAGCAGTACTTC | CASSIAQGSGGEQYF
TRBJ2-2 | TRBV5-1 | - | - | TGCGCCAGCAGCTTTAAAGAGGGCGGCACCGGGGAGCTGTTTTTT | CASSFKEGGTGELFF
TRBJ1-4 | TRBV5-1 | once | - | TGCGCCAGCAGCTTGGTCGGGAATGAAAAACTGTTTTTT | CASSLVGNEKLFF
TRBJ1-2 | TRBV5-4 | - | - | TGTGCCAGCAGCTTGGAGAGGACTGGGGGCTACACCTTC | CASSLERTGGYTF
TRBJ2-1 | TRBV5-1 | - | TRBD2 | TGCGCCAGCAGCTTTCAGACTAGCGGGTCTAATGAGCAGTTCTTC | CASSFQTSGSNEQFF
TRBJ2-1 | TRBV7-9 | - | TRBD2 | TGTGCCAGCAGCGCCGGGGGACTAGCGGGAAGTATCTTC | CASSAGGLAGSIF
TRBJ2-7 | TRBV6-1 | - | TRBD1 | TGTGCCAGCAGTGATACATCCCGGACAGGGGGAATCCCCGAGCAGTACTTC | CASSDTSRTGGIPEQYF
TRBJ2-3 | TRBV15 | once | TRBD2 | TGTGCCACCAGCAGCCGACTAGCGCTCACAGATACGCAGTATTTT | CATSSRLALTDTQYF
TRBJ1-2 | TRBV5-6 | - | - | TGTGCCAGCAGCTTGTCAGGAGTCGGCTACACCTTC | CASSLSGVGYTF
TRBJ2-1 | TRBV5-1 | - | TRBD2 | TGCGCCAGCAGCTCAGGACTAGCGGGAGGGCAAGAGCAGTTCTTC | CASSSGLAGGQEQFF
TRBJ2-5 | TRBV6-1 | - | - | TGTGCCAGCCGCGTCGGGACCCAAGAGACCCAGTACTTC | CASRVGTQETQYF
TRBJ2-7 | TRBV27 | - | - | TGTGCCAGCAGTTTATTCAGGGTGGGCCACGAGCAGTACTTC | CASSLFRVGHEQYF
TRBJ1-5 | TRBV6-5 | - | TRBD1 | TGTGCCAGCAGACCCACGGGACAGAGCAATCAGCCCCAGCATTTT | CASRPTGQSNQPQHF
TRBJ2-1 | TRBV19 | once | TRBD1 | TGTGCCAGTAGTACTCCGACAGGGGTGGGTAATGAGCAGTTCTTC | CASSTPTGVGNEQFF
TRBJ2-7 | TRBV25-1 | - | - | TGTGCCAGCAGTGAGGCAGCCTACGAGCAGTACTTC | CASSEAAYEQYF
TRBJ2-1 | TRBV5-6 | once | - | TGTGCCAGCAGCTTGGCGCGTCACCCCTACAATGAGCAGTTCTTC | CASSLARHPYNEQFF
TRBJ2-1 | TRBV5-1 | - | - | TGCGCCAGCAGCCACCCCAAGCCTACCAATGAGCAGTTCTTC | CASSHPKPTNEQFF
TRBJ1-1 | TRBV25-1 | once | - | TGTGCCAGCAGTGAAAACAGGGATGGCACTGAAGCTTTCTTT | CASSENRDGTEAFF
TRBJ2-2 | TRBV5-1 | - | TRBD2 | TGCGCCAGCAGCTTGGAGGTAGCGGGAGCATACGGGGAGCTGTTTTTT | CASSLEVAGAYGELFF
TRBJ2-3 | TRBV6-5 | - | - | TGTGCAACCAGAGGTCCAACGAGCACAGATACGCAGTATTTT | CATRGPTSTDTQYF
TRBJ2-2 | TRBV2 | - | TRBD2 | TGTGCCAGCAGTGGCCTAGCGGGAGCTGGGGAGCTGTTTTTT | CASSGLAGAGELFF
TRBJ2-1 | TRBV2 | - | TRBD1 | TGTGCCAGCAGGACAGGGGGAGATGAGCAGTTCTTC | CASRTGGDEQFF
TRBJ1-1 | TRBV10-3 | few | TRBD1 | TGTGCCATCAGTGAGACAGGGGTAGGAGCTTTCTTT | CAISETGVGAFF
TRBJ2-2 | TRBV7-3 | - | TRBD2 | TGTGCCAGCAGTTCCTCCGGGACTAGCGGGGTCACCGGGGAGCTGTTTTTT | CASSSSGTSGVTGELFF
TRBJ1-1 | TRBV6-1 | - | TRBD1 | TGTGCCAGCAGTGGCGACCGGGACAGATATAAAGCTTTCTTT | CASSGDRDRYKAFF
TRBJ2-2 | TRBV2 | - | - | TGTGCCAGCAGGGGGTGGCAGGTTAACACCGGGGAGCTGTTTTTT | CASRGWQVNTGELFF
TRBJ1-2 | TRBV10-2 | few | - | TGCGCCAGCAGCTCCCTCTCCGACTATGGCTACACCTTC | CASSSLSDYGYTF
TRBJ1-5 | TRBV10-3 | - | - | TGTGCCACCCAACCGGGACGGCTTTCAGGGGGCAATCAGCCCCAGCATTTT | CATQPGRLSGGNQPQHF
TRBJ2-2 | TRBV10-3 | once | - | TGTGCACACAACAGGCAGGGCGCGAACACCGGGGAGCTGTTTTTT | CAHNRQGANTGELFF
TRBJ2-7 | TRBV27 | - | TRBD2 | TGTGCCAGCAGGAATCTAGCGGGAGTCTCGAGCTCCTACGAGCAGTACTTC | CASRNLAGVSSSYEQYF
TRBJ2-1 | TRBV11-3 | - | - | TGTGCCAGCAGCTCTACCGGGACTTCACACAATGAGCAGTTCTTC | CASSSTGTSHNEQFF
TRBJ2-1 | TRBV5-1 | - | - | TGCGCCAGCAGCCCTCTTCGCGGGATGTCCTACAATGAGCAGTTCTTC | CASSPLRGMSYNEQFF
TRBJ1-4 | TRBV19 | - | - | TGTGCCGACCCCCCGGGGCCTTCAAATGAAAAACTGTTTTTT | CADPPGPSNEKLFF
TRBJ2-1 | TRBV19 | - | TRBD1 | TGTGCCACCAAACCCGATCGGACAGGGGGCTCAAATGAGCAGTTCTTC | CATKPDRTGGSNEQFF
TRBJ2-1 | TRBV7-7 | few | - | TGTGCCAGCAGCCCCTCTCTCGACAGATACAATGAGCAGTTCTTC | CASSPSLDRYNEQFF
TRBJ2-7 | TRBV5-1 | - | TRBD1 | TGCGCCAGCAGCGACGGACAGGGCTACGAGCAGTACTTC | CASSDGQGYEQYF